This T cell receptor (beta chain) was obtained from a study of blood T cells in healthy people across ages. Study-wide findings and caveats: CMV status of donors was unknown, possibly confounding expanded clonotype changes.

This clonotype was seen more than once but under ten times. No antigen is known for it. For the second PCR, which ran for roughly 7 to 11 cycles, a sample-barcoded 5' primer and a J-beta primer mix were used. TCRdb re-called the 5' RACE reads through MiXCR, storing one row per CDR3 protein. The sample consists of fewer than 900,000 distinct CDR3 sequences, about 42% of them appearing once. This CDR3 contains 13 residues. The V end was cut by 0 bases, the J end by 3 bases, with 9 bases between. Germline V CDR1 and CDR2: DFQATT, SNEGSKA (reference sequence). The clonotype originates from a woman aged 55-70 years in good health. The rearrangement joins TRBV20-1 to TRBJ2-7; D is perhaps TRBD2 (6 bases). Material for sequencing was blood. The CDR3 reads CSARERGGYEQYF. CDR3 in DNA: TGCAGTGCTAGAGAGCGGGGAGGCTACGAGCAGTACTTC.